This T cell receptor (beta chain) was sequenced in a study of shared clonotypes between healthy human individuals. About the study: Plates per donor: three CD4 naive, three CD4 memory, two CD8 naive, one CD8 memory. Study outcomes and limitations: The authors sampled blood alone, and tissue repertoires likely differ.

In the naive CD8 group, cells lacked CD45RO and were positively selected for CCR7, so terminally differentiated effector memory CD45RA+ cells were left out. Measured with immunoSEQ multiplex PCR; TCRdb has only the in-frame clones, and not every one. The repertoire holds approximately 810,000 clones, with approximately 92% as singletons. As to this clone: Its antigen is unidentified.

Sequencing input: naive CD8+ T cells sorted from blood. The TCR sequence derives from a man under 40 in good health.

This CDR3 is CASRLRAASGNTIYF. CDR3 nucleotide sequence: TGTGCCAGCAGACTCCGGGCAGCTTCTGGAAACACCATATATTTT. The chain combines TRBV28 with TRBJ1-3; D gene uncertain. The CDR3 has 15 residues. The V and J ends lost 6 bases and 1 base respectively, with 13 bases between them. Germline V gene lookup returns CDR1 MDHEN and CDR2 SYDVKM.